Included here is one T cell receptor beta chain sequence, with context. Sequenced by immunoSEQ multiplex PCR; TCRdb stores in-frame clones only, minus some. The repertoire includes 40,000 to 60,000 clones, 86% of them detected once, and around 15% sits in the top ten. In germline, CDR1 is MNHEY, CDR2 SMNVEV (reference sequence). The CDR3 covers 16 residues. V was clipped by 6 bases and J by 4 bases; unmatched bases: 12. This specimen comes from a study of blood T cell repertoires in COVID-19. The clonotype was recovered from a human donor in a cohort sampled during active COVID-19. Source material: peripheral blood. The chain links TRBV27 to TRBJ2-3, with 8 bases aligning to TRBD2. The CDR3 DNA reads as TGTGCCAGCAGGGCCTGGGGCGGGGGGTGGTCAGATACGCAGTATTTT. Amino acid sequence: CASRAWGGGWSDTQYF.